The rows below give T cell receptor beta chains drawn from one sample of a study of graft-versus-host responses after intestinal transplantation. Repertoires were generated with immunoSEQ multiplex PCR, while TCRdb's copy carries only in-frame clones and drops some. The sample includes tens of thousands of clones, around 93% of them seen just once. The antigens of these receptors remain unknown. Here the sequenced sample was unstimulated CD4+ T cells sorted from spleen or lymph node cells, taken before transplant. These receptor sequences come from a human donor who was the organ donor for an intestinal transplant. Each CDR3 is given with its conserved first and last residue. Each record gives: V gene, J gene, clone size, CDR3 protein. Where a row states a size, it is once, few, many or the class of an expanded clone; other rows omit it.

>TRBV11-3|TRBJ2-1|.
CASSRTGGANPREQFF
>TRBV28|TRBJ1-2|.
CASSPTGGDGYTF
>TRBV30|TRBJ1-2|.
CAWSVRRRGLNYGYTF
>TRBV27|TRBJ2-3|.
CASSFVGADTQYF
>TRBV29-1|TRBJ1-1|.
CSVEIQGPREAFF
>TRBV6-6|TRBJ1-2|.
CASSHRVGYTF
>TRBV19|TRBJ2-5|.
CASSTPGTAQETQYF
>TRBV30|TRBJ1-1|.
CAWSVNPLREAFF
>TRBV5-1|TRBJ1-4|.
CASSRGGTDNEKLFF
>TRBV7-6|TRBJ2-3|.
CASSLASGSDTQYF
>TRBV5-1|TRBJ1-1|.
CASSLEGANTEAFF
>TRBV5-1|TRBJ2-1|.
CASSPLSGGAAAFEQFF
>TRBV7-9|TRBJ2-7|.
CASSLGLAGTDEQYF
>TRBV2|TRBJ1-5|.
CASRGQGVSNQPQHF
>TRBV29-1|TRBJ2-1|.
CSAGPGEAYNEQFF
>TRBV12-2|TRBJ2-3|.
CASRPVRYTQYF
>TRBV18|TRBJ2-3|once
CASSLTRVGDTQYF
>TRBV11-2|TRBJ2-2|.
CASSFQQGRTGELFF
>TRBV2|TRBJ1-2|.
CASPEKTGPYGYTF
>TRBV5-1|TRBJ1-1|.
CASSLPDRGIYTEAFF
>TRBV30|TRBJ1-6|.
CAWRLRGAYNSPLHF
>TRBV10-3|TRBJ1-3|.
CAISEYGQFPGNTIYF
>TRBV11-2|TRBJ2-7|.
CASSITDRQITPYEQYF
>TRBV6-1|TRBJ1-2|.
CASSERETYGYTF
>TRBV28|TRBJ1-2|once
CASSLFSLKADYGYTF
>TRBV6-1|TRBJ2-7|.
CASSSRTSGYEQYF
>TRBV25-1|TRBJ2-5|.
CASSDLGTIGVTQYF
>TRBV30|TRBJ2-1|.
CAWSRGGGNNEQFF
>TRBV18|TRBJ2-5|.
CASSPVLASGSETQYF
>TRBV6-5|TRBJ1-4|once
CASSSPGQAGEKLFF
>TRBV6-1|TRBJ1-2|.
CASSFGTGGDGYTF
>TRBV27|TRBJ1-4|.
CASSQITLGKLFF
>TRBV19|TRBJ2-7|.
CASSNGLGYYEQYF
>TRBV4-1|TRBJ1-2|.
CASSQVAPGDGYTF
>TRBV10-3|TRBJ2-1|once
CAISESSADADGGFLSYEQFF
>TRBV5-1|TRBJ2-3|.
CASGETGLGDTQYF
>TRBV18|TRBJ1-2|.
CASSPLADRIKGDNYGYTF
>TRBV14|TRBJ1-1|.
CASSLKDRVNTEAFF
>TRBV10-1|TRBJ2-2|.
CASSESRLAATTNLFNTGELFF
>TRBV10-2|TRBJ1-3|.
CATTDRGHVGNTIYF
>TRBV6-5|TRBJ2-7|.
CASKGGSYEQYF
>TRBV30|TRBJ1-5|.
CAWSENSNQPQHF
>TRBV2|TRBJ1-3|.
CASSESAGNTIYF
>TRBV27|TRBJ1-2|.
CASSSQGHYGYTF
>TRBV28|TRBJ2-1|.
CASRLQGSGGHYNEQFF
>TRBV19|TRBJ2-5|.
CASSSQGETQYF
>TRBV7-8|TRBJ1-2|.
CASSLTKGQGYGYTF
>TRBV4-1|TRBJ2-7|.
CASSQEGSNLGLARSYEQYF
>TRBV30|TRBJ2-7|.
CAWSGLLNIYEQYF
>TRBV5-8|TRBJ2-2|once
CASRETSGRSDTGELFF
>TRBV6-1|TRBJ1-1|.
CASSRGENTEAFF
>TRBV6-5|TRBJ1-2|.
CASTLRQVYGYTF